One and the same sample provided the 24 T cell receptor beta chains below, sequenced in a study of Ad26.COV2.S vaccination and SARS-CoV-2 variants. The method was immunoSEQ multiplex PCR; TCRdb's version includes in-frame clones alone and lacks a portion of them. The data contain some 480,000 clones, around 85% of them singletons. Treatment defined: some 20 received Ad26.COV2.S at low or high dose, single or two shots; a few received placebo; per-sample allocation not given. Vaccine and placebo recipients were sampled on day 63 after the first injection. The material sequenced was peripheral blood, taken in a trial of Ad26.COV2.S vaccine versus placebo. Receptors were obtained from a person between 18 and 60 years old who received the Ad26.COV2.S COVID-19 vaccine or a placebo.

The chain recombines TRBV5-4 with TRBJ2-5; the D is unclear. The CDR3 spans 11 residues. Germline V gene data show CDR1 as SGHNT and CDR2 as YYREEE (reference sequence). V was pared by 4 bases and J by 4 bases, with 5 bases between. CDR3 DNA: TGTGCCAGCAGCCCAGGAGAGACCCAGTACTTC. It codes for CASSPGETQYF.

CDR3 sequence (DNA): TGTGCCACCAGGTCGATCGGGTTAGAGTCCTACAATGAGCAGTTCTTC. As protein: CATRSIGLESYNEQFF. The genes are TRBV15 and TRBJ2-1; no reliable D call. With 6 bases removed from V and 1 base from J, the gap between germline ends came to 16 bases. Germline-derived CDR1 and CDR2 are LNHNV and YYDKDF (reference sequence). The CDR3 covers 16 residues.

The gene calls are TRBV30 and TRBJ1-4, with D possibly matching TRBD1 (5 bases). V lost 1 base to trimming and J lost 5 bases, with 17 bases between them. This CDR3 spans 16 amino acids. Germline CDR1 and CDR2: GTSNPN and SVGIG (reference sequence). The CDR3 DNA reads TGTGCCTGGAGTGGTTGGCGGGGGGAAACGAATGAAAAACTGTTTTTT. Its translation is CAWSGWRGETNEKLFF. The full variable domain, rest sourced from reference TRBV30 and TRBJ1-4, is SQTIHQWPATLVQPVGSPLSLECTVEGTSNPNLYWYRQAAGRGLQLLFYSVGIGQISSEVPQNLSASRPQDRQFILSSKKLLLSDSGFYLCAWSGWRGETNEKLFFGSGTQLSVL.

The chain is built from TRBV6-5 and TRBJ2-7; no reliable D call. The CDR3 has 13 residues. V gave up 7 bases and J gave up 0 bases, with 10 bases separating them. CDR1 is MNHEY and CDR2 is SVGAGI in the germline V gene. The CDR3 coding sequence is TGTGCCAGCAAGGAGAGGAGCTCCTACGAGCAGTACTTC. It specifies CASKERSSYEQYF.

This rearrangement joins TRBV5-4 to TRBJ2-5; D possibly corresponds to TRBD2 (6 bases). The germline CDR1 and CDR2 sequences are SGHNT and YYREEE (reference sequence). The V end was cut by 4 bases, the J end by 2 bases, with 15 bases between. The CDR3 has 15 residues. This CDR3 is CASSGAGQLQETQYF. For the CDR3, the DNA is TGTGCCAGCAGCGGAGCGGGCCAACTACAAGAGACCCAGTACTTC.

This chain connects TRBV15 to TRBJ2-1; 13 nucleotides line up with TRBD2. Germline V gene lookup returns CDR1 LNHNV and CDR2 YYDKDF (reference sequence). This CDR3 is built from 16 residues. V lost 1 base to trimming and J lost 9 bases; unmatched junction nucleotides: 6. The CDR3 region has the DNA TGTGCCACCAGCAGAGCAGGACTAGCGGGAGAGGGTGAGCAGTTCTTC. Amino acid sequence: CATSRAGLAGEGEQFF. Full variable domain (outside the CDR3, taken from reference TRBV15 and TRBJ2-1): DAMVIQNPRYQVTQFGKPVTLSCSQTLNHNVMYWYQQKSSQAPKLLFHYYDKDFNNEADTPDNFQSRRPNTSFCFLDIRSPGLGDTAMYLCATSRAGLAGEGEQFFGPGTRLTVL.

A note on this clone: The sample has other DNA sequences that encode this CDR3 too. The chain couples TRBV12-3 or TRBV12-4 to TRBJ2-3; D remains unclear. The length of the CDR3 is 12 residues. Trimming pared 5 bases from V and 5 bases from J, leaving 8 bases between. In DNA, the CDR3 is TGTGCCAGCAGTCCTCCGGTAGATACGCAGTATTTT. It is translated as CASSPPVDTQYF.

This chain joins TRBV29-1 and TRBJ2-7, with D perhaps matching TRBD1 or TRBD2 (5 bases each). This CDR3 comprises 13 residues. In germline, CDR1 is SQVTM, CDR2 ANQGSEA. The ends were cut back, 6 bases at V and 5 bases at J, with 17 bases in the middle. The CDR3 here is CSVRGTKLNEQYF. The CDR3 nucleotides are TGCAGCGTGAGAGGGACCAAGTTGAACGAGCAGTACTTC.

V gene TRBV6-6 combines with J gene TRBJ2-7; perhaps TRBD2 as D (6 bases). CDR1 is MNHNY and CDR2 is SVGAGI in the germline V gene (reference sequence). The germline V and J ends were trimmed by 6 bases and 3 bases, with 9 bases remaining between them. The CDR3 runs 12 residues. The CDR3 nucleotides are TGTGCCAGCAGGCCGGGAGTCTACGAGCAGTACTTC. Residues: CASRPGVYEQYF.

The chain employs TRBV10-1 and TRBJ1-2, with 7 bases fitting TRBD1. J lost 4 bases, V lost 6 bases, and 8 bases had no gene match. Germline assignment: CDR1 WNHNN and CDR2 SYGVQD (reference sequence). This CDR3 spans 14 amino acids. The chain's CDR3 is CASSRDSPSYGYTF. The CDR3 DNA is TGCGCCAGCAGCCGGGACAGCCCCTCCTATGGCTACACCTTC.

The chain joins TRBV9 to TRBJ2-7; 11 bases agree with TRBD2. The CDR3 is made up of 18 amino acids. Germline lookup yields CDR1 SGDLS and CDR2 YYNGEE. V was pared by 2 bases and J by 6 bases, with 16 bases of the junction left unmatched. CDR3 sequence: CASSVGLAGGSFAIEQYF. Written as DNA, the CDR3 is TGTGCCAGCAGCGTGGGCCTAGCGGGAGGTTCGTTTGCCATCGAGCAGTACTTC.

The CDR3 region is CSARDPSAAEAFF. The DNA of the CDR3 is TGCAGCGCCCGAGACCCATCGGCCGCTGAAGCTTTCTTT. The chain joins TRBV29-1 to TRBJ1-1, with D hard to call. The ends were cut back, 7 bases at V and 6 bases at J, with 18 bases in the middle. The CDR3 spans 13 residues. The V gene's germline CDR1 is SQVTM and CDR2 ANQGSEA.

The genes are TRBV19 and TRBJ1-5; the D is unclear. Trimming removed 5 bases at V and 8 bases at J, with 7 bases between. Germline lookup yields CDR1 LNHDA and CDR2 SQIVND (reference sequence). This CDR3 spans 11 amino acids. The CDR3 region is CASSGLEPQHF. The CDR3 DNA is TGTGCCAGTAGTGGTTTAGAGCCCCAGCATTTT.

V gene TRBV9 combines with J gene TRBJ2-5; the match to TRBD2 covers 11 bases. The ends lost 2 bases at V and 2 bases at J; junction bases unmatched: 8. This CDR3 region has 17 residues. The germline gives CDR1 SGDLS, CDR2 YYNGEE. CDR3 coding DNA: TGTGCCAGCAGCGTCGGGACTAGCGGCCTAGAACAAGAGACCCAGTACTTC. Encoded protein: CASSVGTSGLEQETQYF.

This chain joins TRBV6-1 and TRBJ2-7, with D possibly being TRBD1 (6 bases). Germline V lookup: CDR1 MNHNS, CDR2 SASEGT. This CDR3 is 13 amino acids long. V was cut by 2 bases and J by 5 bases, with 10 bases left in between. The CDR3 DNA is TGTGCCAGCAGTGAACAGGGGATGGACGAGCAGTACTTC. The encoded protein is CASSEQGMDEQYF.

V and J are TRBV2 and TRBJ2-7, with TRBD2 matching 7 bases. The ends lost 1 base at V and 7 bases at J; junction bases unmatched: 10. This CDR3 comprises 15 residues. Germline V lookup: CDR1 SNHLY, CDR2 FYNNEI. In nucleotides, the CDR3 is TGTGCCAGCAGTGAAGTTCATCCGGGAGGAGGTGAGCAGTACTTC. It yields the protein CASSEVHPGGGEQYF.

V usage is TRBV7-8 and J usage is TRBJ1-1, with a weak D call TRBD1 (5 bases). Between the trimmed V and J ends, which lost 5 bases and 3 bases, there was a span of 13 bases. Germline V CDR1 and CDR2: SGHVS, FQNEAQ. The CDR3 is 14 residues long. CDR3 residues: CASSNRDWDTEAFF. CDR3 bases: TGTGCCAGCAGCAACCGGGACTGGGACACTGAAGCTTTCTTT.

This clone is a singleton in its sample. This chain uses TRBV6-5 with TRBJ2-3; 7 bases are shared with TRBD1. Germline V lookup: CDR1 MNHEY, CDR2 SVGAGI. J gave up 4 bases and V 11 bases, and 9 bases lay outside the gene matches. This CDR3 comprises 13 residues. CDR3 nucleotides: TGTGCCCTTCGGGTCAGGGGGTCAGATACGCAGTATTTT. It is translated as CALRVRGSDTQYF.

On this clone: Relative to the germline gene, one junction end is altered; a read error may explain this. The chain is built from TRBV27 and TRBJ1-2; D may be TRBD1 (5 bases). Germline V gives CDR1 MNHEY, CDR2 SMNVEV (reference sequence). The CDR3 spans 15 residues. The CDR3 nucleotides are TGTGCCAGCAGTACCTACGGGGGGTCCGAGGGGCTTTTCTCCTTC. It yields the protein CASSTYGGSEGLFSF.

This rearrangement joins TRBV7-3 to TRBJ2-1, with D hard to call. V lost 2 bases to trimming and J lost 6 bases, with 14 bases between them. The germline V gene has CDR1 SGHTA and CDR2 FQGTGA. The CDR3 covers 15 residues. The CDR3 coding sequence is TGTGCCAGCAGCTTATTCGCTCAGCCGAGCAATGAGCAGTTCTTC. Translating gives CASSLFAQPSNEQFF.

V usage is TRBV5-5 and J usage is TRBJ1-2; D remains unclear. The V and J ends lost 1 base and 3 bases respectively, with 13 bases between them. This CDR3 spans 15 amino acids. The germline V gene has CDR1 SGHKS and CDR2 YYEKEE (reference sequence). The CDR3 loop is CASSLNWEYDYGYTF. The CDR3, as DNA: TGTGCCAGCAGCTTGAATTGGGAGTACGACTATGGCTACACCTTC.

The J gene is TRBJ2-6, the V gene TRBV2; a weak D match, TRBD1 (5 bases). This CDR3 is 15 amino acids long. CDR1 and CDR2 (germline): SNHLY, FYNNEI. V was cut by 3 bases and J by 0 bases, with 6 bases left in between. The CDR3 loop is CASSDRDSGANVLTF. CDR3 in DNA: TGTGCCAGCAGTGACAGGGACTCTGGGGCCAACGTCCTGACTTTC.

The CDR3 sequence: CASSLDRGLVVYF. In DNA form, the CDR3 reads TGTGCCAGCAGCTTAGATAGGGGCTTGGTCGTGTACTTC. The chain recombines TRBV11-2 with TRBJ2-7, with D perhaps TRBD1 (5 bases). The CDR3 has 13 residues. Germline CDR1 is SGHAT and CDR2 is FQNNGV. Between the trimmed V and J ends, which lost 0 bases and 12 bases, there was a span of 15 bases. The whole variable domain, filled in from reference TRBV11-2 and TRBJ2-7, reads EAGVAQSPRYKIIEKRQSVAFWCNPISGHATLYWYQQILGQGPKLLIQFQNNGVVDDSQLPKDRFSAERLKGVDSTLKIQPAKLEDSAVYLCASSLDRGLVVYFGPGTRLTVT.

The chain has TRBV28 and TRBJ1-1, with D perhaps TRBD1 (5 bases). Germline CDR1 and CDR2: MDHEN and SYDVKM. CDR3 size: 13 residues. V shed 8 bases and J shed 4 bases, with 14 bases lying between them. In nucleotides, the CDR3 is TGTGCCAGCTTTGGCAGGGTGGGCACTGAAGCTTTCTTT. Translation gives CASFGRVGTEAFF.